This T cell receptor beta chain was identified during a study of cytomegalovirus exposure and HLA in healthy donors. Study-level results: The tendency of first-cohort TCR clusters to co-occur in the 130 or so validation repertoires was identified by a subsequent analysis. Rare sequences made up most TCRs, while some public TCRs were found in many donors. As was reported, the classifier diagnosed cytomegalovirus status with high specificity and sensitivity.

These donors were members of the roughly 110-subject validation cohort, a group separate from the roughly 700-subject first cohort. Regarding this clone: Its specificity is not known.

Trimming took 0 bases from V and 2 from J, leaving 14 bases between them. This CDR3 region has 16 residues. Germline lookup yields CDR1 LGHNA and CDR2 YNFKEQ. The protocol was immunoSEQ multiplex PCR, while the TCRdb copy is restricted to in-frame clones and leaves out a portion. The data contain under 250,000 clones, roughly 80% of them seen just once; the ten biggest clones take up 5.5% to 6.5%. The specimen sequenced was PBMCs. This TCR was recovered from a young woman in good health and CMV-seronegative. The chain employs TRBV4-2 and TRBJ2-7; tentatively, D is TRBD1 (6 bases). The CDR3 DNA reads TGTGCCAGCAGCCAAGAGGGGATCAGGGGCCCCTACGAGCAGTACTTC. Amino acid sequence: CASSQEGIRGPYEQYF.